This TCR beta chain is from a study of cytomegalovirus exposure and HLA in healthy donors. On the study more broadly: The early release's HLA-typed donors yielded approximately 82 million unique TCRs. General observations from the study: Earlier results showed most TCR beta V segments being productive about 87% or about 30% of the time. Associated with HLA alleles at 0.05 false discovery rate in a later analysis were 16,951 TCR beta sequences.

Vbeta (60) and Jbeta (13) primers were used in the PCR. Data came from immunoSEQ multiplex PCR; TCRdb stores just in-frame clones and leaves some out. The sample lists approximately 130,000 clones, about 81% occurring once. Note on this clone: As yet, its antigen is unknown.

Germline V gives CDR1 MDHEN, CDR2 SYDVKM. The CDR3 runs to 13 residues. V shed 2 bases and J shed 4 bases, with 5 bases lying between them. Sequenced sample: PBMCs. The TCR originated in a woman aged 45-65 years in good health and CMV-seropositive. The J gene is TRBJ2-2, the V gene TRBV28; the D is unclear. The CDR3 sequence: CASSLLGTGELFF. The CDR3 DNA is TGTGCCAGCAGTTTACTAGGCACCGGGGAGCTGTTTTTT.